This is a list of T cell receptor beta chains from one sample in a study of CD8 T cells in ankylosing spondylitis. TCRdb passed the 5' RACE reads through MiXCR, listing each CDR3 protein once. Among 150,000 to 200,000 distinct CDR3 sequences listed, around a tenth were seen once. What was sequenced was blood, either unsorted or a sorted T cell fraction (not recorded which). These TCRs come from a male donor with ankylosing spondylitis or in good health (not recorded which). CDR3s include the opening cysteine and the closing phenylalanine or tryptophan. The D gene is left open where the match is weak. A row's size may be missing; if present it is once, few, many or a size class.

v_call	clone_size	j_call	d_call	cdr3_aa	cdr3_nt
TRBV5-1	many	TRBJ2-2	TRBD2	CASERGQNTGELFF	TGCGCCAGTGAGCGGGGTCAAAACACCGGGGAGCTGTTTTTT
TRBV18	few	TRBJ2-1	TRBD2	CASSPFSGGAYNEQFF	TGTGCCAGCTCACCATTTAGCGGGGGGGCCTACAATGAGCAGTTCTTC
TRBV9	many	TRBJ1-6	-	CASSVVGLDSPLHF	TGTGCCAGCAGCGTAGTAGGCTTGGATTCACCCCTCCACTTT
TRBV6-1	many	TRBJ2-5	-	CASSALKTQYF	TGTGCCAGCAGTGCCTTAAAGACCCAGTACTTC
TRBV10-3	many	TRBJ1-1	TRBD1	CATGDRGRDTEAFF	TGTGCCACCGGGGACAGGGGGCGAGACACTGAAGCTTTCTTT
TRBV5-1	many	TRBJ2-1	TRBD1	CASSFPGTGPYNEQFF	TGCGCCAGCAGCTTTCCCGGGACAGGGCCCTACAATGAGCAGTTCTTC
TRBV18	-	TRBJ1-5	-	CASSPVEDQPQHF	TGCGCCAGCTCACCCGTAGAAGATCAACCCCAGCATTTT
TRBV20-1	many	TRBJ2-7	-	CSALFPGPSYEQYF	TGCAGTGCTCTTTTCCCGGGACCGAGCTACGAGCAGTACTTC
TRBV6-1	-	TRBJ2-2	-	CASGPDGPYTGELFF	TGTGCCAGCGGCCCGGACGGACCCTACACCGGGGAGCTGTTTTTT
TRBV11-1	-	TRBJ2-7	-	CASSLGRVRQDGIYEQYF	TGTGCCAGCAGCTTAGGAAGGGTCCGACAGGACGGGATCTACGAGCAGTACTTC
TRBV5-1	many	TRBJ2-1	-	CASSLGTTNEQFF	TGCGCCAGCAGCTTGGGGACTACCAATGAGCAGTTCTTC
TRBV20-1	many	TRBJ2-5	TRBD2	CSARPSGQETQYF	TGCAGTGCTCGGCCTAGCGGGCAAGAGACCCAGTACTTC
TRBV29-1	many	TRBJ2-7	-	CSVARAKRTYEQYF	TGCAGCGTTGCGAGGGCGAAGCGGACCTACGAGCAGTACTTC
TRBV9	many	TRBJ1-1	-	CASSVEVGSVTWANTEAFF	TGTGCCAGCAGCGTAGAGGTTGGGAGCGTTACCTGGGCGAACACTGAAGCTTTCTTT
TRBV7-2	few	TRBJ2-1	-	CASSSLPREQFF	TGTGCCAGCAGCTCCCTACCACGGGAGCAGTTCTTC
TRBV5-5	many	TRBJ2-6	-	CASSLGRAGANVLTF	TGTGCCAGCAGCTTGGGTCGGGCTGGGGCCAACGTCCTGACTTTC
TRBV6-2/TRBV6-3	-	TRBJ2-7	-	CASGSSNYEQYF	TGTGCCAGCGGGTCCTCTAACTACGAGCAGTACTTC
TRBV4-2	many	TRBJ2-7	TRBD1	CASSQGQGATEQYF	TGTGCCAGCAGCCAAGGACAGGGGGCAACCGAGCAGTACTTC
TRBV10-2	many	TRBJ1-5	TRBD1	CASTAQGAQPQHF	TGCGCCAGCACCGCACAGGGGGCCCAGCCCCAGCATTTT
TRBV29-1	many	TRBJ2-7	TRBD2	CSVEDQRGRAYEQYF	TGCAGCGTTGAAGATCAACGGGGGAGGGCCTACGAGCAGTACTTC
TRBV7-2	-	TRBJ2-2	TRBD2	CASSLVGGISNTGELFF	TGTGCCAGCAGCTTAGTGGGGGGGATCTCAAACACCGGGGAGCTGTTTTTT
TRBV27	many	TRBJ1-5	-	CASSSGTFSNQPQHF	TGTGCCAGCAGTTCCGGGACGTTTAGCAATCAGCCCCAGCATTTT
TRBV5-1	-	TRBJ2-2	TRBD2	CASSLDLAGTGELFF	TGCGCCAGCAGCTTGGACCTAGCGGGCACCGGGGAGCTGTTTTTT
TRBV6-1	few	TRBJ1-5	-	CASTALPFSNQPQHF	TGTGCCAGCACAGCGCTACCTTTTAGCAATCAGCCCCAGCATTTT
TRBV27	many	TRBJ2-1	-	CASSVGGAKRYNEQFF	TGTGCCAGCAGTGTTGGGGGGGCAAAAAGATACAATGAGCAGTTCTTC
TRBV3-1	few	TRBJ1-1	-	CASSHEAQGAEAFF	TGTGCCAGCAGCCACGAGGCGCAGGGTGCTGAAGCTTTCTTT
TRBV20-1	many	TRBJ2-7	-	CSARDRGGTIYEQYF	TGCAGTGCTAGAGATCGGGGAGGGACAATTTACGAGCAGTACTTC
TRBV7-7	-	TRBJ2-7	-	CASSLDSTHSYEQYF	TGTGCCAGCAGCCTGGACTCAACGCACTCCTACGAGCAGTACTTC
TRBV6-1	few	TRBJ2-3	-	CASNQWIVGGTDTQYF	TGTGCCAGCAACCAATGGATAGTAGGTGGCACAGATACGCAGTATTTT
TRBV12-3/TRBV12-4	many	TRBJ1-2	-	CASSRTGTGYGYTF	TGTGCCAGCAGCCGAACAGGGACGGGGTATGGCTACACCTTC
TRBV5-1	many	TRBJ2-1	-	CASSLNNEQFF	TGCGCCAGCAGCTTAAACAATGAGCAGTTCTTC
TRBV5-1	many	TRBJ2-3	-	CASSQTPIGGAEDTQYF	TGCGCCAGCAGCCAAACCCCGATTGGGGGCGCGGAAGATACGCAGTATTTT
TRBV28	many	TRBJ2-3	TRBD1	CASSLPRGQGTDTQYF	TGTGCCAGCAGTTTACCGAGGGGGCAGGGAACAGATACGCAGTATTTT
TRBV12-3/TRBV12-4	many	TRBJ1-5	TRBD1	CASSSGDRGVSQPQHF	TGTGCCAGCAGTTCCGGCGACAGGGGTGTTAGTCAGCCCCAGCATTTT
TRBV6-5	-	TRBJ1-5	-	CASSYSVGQPQHF	TGTGCCAGCAGTTACTCCGTCGGACAGCCCCAGCATTTT
TRBV7-6	-	TRBJ2-3	TRBD2	CASSLAAAGGSTDTQYF	TGTGCCAGCAGCTTAGCAGCGGCGGGAGGGAGCACAGATACGCAGTATTTT
TRBV15	few	TRBJ1-1	-	CATSRDRRRNTEAFF	TGTGCCACCAGCAGAGATCGGCGCAGGAACACTGAAGCTTTCTTT
TRBV5-1	many	TRBJ1-2	-	CASSFDEASYGYTF	TGCGCCAGCAGCTTTGATGAAGCCTCCTATGGCTACACCTTC
TRBV24-1	many	TRBJ2-1	TRBD2	CATSGVRTSISKFF	TGTGCCACCAGTGGGGTTCGGACTAGCATATCAAAGTTCTTC
TRBV20-1	-	TRBJ2-3	TRBD2	CSARSPLKLAGGTDTQYF	TGCAGTGCTAGATCGCCACTGAAACTAGCGGGAGGCACAGATACGCAGTATTTT
TRBV7-9	few	TRBJ2-7	-	CASSTADNEQYF	TGTGCCAGCAGCACTGCTGACAACGAGCAGTACTTC
TRBV25-1	many	TRBJ1-5	-	CASSDGGDNQPQHF	TGTGCCAGCAGTGACGGAGGGGACAATCAGCCCCAGCATTTT
TRBV4-1	-	TRBJ1-2	-	CASSLREFGVYGYTF	TGCGCCAGCAGCCTACGGGAATTTGGGGTGTATGGCTACACCTTC
TRBV12-3/TRBV12-4	many	TRBJ1-1	-	CASTPSLSTEAFF	TGTGCCAGCACCCCATCTCTTAGTACTGAAGCTTTCTTT
TRBV5-1	many	TRBJ2-1	TRBD2	CASSLVGSGSNEQFF	TGCGCCAGCAGCTTGGTCGGTAGCGGGAGTAATGAGCAGTTCTTC
TRBV6-1	few	TRBJ2-1	-	CASSRDGSYNEQFF	TGTGCCAGCAGCCGGGATGGGTCCTACAATGAGCAGTTCTTC
TRBV6-6	few	TRBJ1-1	-	CASSSVNTEAFF	TGTGCCAGCAGTTCTGTGAACACTGAAGCTTTCTTT
TRBV28	-	TRBJ1-4	TRBD1	CASSLRQGTYEKLFF	TGTGCCAGCAGCCTTCGACAGGGGACATATGAAAAACTGTTTTTT
TRBV12-3/TRBV12-4	many	TRBJ2-1	-	CASRDLGRIYNEQFF	TGTGCCAGCAGGGATCTTGGACGGATCTACAATGAGCAGTTCTTC
TRBV6-6	few	TRBJ1-4	-	CASRLNNEKLFF	TGTGCCAGCAGATTGAATAATGAAAAACTGTTTTTT
TRBV4-1	many	TRBJ1-1	-	CASSHLRDGPNTEAFF	TGCGCCAGCAGCCATCTCCGGGACGGACCGAACACTGAAGCTTTCTTT
TRBV5-1	many	TRBJ1-1	-	CASSLDPLNTEAFF	TGCGCCAGCAGCTTGGACCCTTTGAACACTGAAGCTTTCTTT
TRBV7-9	few	TRBJ1-2	TRBD1	CASSLVGQGARGYTF	TGTGCCAGCAGCTTAGTAGGCCAGGGGGCGCGCGGCTACACCTTC
TRBV29-1	many	TRBJ2-1	-	CSVQQTSSHSEQFF	TGCAGCGTTCAGCAGACGTCTAGCCACTCCGAGCAGTTCTTC
TRBV6-5	many	TRBJ2-7	-	CASSYGQTSSYEQYF	TGTGCCAGCAGTTACGGACAGACCAGCTCCTACGAGCAGTACTTC